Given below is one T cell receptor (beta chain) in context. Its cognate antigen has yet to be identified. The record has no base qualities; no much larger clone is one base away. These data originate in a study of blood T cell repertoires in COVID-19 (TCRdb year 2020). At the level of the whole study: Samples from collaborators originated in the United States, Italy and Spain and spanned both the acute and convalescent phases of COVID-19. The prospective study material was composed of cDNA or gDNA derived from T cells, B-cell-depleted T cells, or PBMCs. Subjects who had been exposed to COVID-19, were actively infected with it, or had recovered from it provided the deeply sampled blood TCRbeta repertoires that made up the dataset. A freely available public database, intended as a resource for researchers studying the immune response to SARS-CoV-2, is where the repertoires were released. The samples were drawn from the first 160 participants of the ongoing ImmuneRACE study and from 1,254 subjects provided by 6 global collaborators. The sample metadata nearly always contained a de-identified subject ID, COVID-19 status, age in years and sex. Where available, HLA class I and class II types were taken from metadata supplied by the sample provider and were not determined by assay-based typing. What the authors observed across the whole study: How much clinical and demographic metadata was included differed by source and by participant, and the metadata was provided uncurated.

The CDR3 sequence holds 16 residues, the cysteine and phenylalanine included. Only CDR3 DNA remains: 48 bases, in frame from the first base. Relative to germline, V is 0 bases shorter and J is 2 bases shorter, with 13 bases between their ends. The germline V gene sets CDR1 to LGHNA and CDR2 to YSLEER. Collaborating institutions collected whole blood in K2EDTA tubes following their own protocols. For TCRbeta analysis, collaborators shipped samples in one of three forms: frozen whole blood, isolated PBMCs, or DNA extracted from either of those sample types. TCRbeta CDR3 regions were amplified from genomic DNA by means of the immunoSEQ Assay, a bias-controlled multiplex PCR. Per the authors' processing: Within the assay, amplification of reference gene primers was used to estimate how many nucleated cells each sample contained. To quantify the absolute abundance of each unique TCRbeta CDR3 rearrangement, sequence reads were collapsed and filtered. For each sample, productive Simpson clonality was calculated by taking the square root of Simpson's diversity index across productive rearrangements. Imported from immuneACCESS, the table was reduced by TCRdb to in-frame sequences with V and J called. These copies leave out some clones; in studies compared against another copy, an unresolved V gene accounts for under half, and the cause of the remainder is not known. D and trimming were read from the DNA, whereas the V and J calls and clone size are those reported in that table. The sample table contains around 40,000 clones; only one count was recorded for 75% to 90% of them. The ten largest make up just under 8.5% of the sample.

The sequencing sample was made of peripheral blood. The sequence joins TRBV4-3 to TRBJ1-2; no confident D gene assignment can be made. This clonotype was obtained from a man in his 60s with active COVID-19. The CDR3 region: CASSQELGLMNYGYTF. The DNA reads TGCGCCAGCAGCCAAGAACTAGGACTCATGAACTATGGCTACACCTTC.